Listed below are T cell receptor beta chains from one sample, sequenced in a study of blood T cell repertoires in COVID-19. Assay used: immunoSEQ multiplex PCR; TCRdb lists only in-frame clones, some missing. The sample yields 60,000 to 75,000 clones, around 90% seen once. Input material: peripheral blood. The receptors come from a human donor in a cohort sampled during active COVID-19. Both conserved end residues are part of each CDR3.

V gene: TRBV6-5; J gene: TRBJ1-1; CDR3 protein: CASSRGTGEGGEAFF
V gene: TRBV4-2; J gene: TRBJ2-1; CDR3 protein: CASSQVAGGNSYNEQFF
V gene: TRBV11-2; J gene: TRBJ2-1; CDR3 protein: CASSLVTSGRGNEQFF
V gene: TRBV18; J gene: TRBJ2-7; CDR3 protein: CASSPAGGEAYEQYF
V gene: TRBV4-3; J gene: TRBJ2-6; CDR3 protein: CASSKPTFPSGANVLTF
V gene: TRBV9; J gene: TRBJ1-1; CDR3 protein: CASSPFTGQTTEAFF
V gene: TRBV5-6; J gene: TRBJ1-5; CDR3 protein: CASSLTGSNQPQHF
V gene: TRBV5-4; J gene: TRBJ2-7; CDR3 protein: CASSFWDRAHEQYF
V gene: TRBV4-3; J gene: TRBJ2-1; CDR3 protein: CASSHVSAGGEFNEQFF
V gene: TRBV5-4; J gene: TRBJ1-2; CDR3 protein: CASSSGQDLWGYTF
V gene: TRBV13; J gene: TRBJ2-1; CDR3 protein: CASSSASSYNEQFF
V gene: TRBV4-3; J gene: TRBJ1-3; CDR3 protein: CASSQDLSGWGREIAGNTIYF
V gene: TRBV29-1; J gene: TRBJ1-2; CDR3 protein: CSVEDPRDSLFYGYTF
V gene: TRBV7-3; J gene: TRBJ1-2; CDR3 protein: CASSLNAGGYSGYTF
V gene: TRBV4-1; J gene: TRBJ2-2; CDR3 protein: CASSRGLAGKNTGELFF
V gene: TRBV28; J gene: TRBJ1-3; CDR3 protein: CASSPWRTASSGNTIYF
V gene: TRBV29-1; J gene: TRBJ2-3; CDR3 protein: CSVVGLATDTQYF
V gene: TRBV9; J gene: TRBJ2-7; CDR3 protein: CASSPGRRVENEQYF
V gene: TRBV11-3; J gene: TRBJ2-7; CDR3 protein: CASSLGSRAYEQYF
V gene: TRBV11-3; J gene: TRBJ2-1; CDR3 protein: CASSPPGWGFPNEQFF
V gene: TRBV7-2; J gene: TRBJ2-3; CDR3 protein: CASTIAGDTDTQYF
V gene: TRBV6-2/TRBV6-3; J gene: TRBJ2-7; CDR3 protein: CASSTRDRVPYEQYF
V gene: TRBV7-9; J gene: TRBJ1-1; CDR3 protein: CASSPPGTPNTEAFF
V gene: TRBV29-1; J gene: TRBJ1-3; CDR3 protein: CSVGAGPGNTIYF
V gene: TRBV27; J gene: TRBJ1-6; CDR3 protein: CASSLSAGGWDSPLHF
V gene: TRBV7-2; J gene: TRBJ1-1; CDR3 protein: CASSLRGQGNTEAFF
V gene: TRBV5-4; J gene: TRBJ1-1; CDR3 protein: CASSLPHRVSDTEAFF
V gene: TRBV5-1; J gene: TRBJ2-7; CDR3 protein: CASSLGKTSGEAYEQYF
V gene: TRBV6-1; J gene: TRBJ2-5; CDR3 protein: CASSERTSGRAWETQYF
V gene: TRBV18; J gene: TRBJ1-2; CDR3 protein: CASSPTVGEGYTF
V gene: TRBV2; J gene: TRBJ1-2; CDR3 protein: CASSREYPGAYGYTF
V gene: TRBV2; J gene: TRBJ2-7; CDR3 protein: CASSGTSGSYEQYF
V gene: TRBV5-4; J gene: TRBJ1-3; CDR3 protein: CASSLRGGDGNTIYF
V gene: TRBV7-3; J gene: TRBJ2-3; CDR3 protein: CASSVGGHGTDTQYF
V gene: TRBV5-4; J gene: TRBJ2-7; CDR3 protein: CASSLGAGVEQYF
V gene: TRBV10-2; J gene: TRBJ2-1; CDR3 protein: CASSVPGAPDEQFF
V gene: TRBV12-3/TRBV12-4; J gene: TRBJ1-6; CDR3 protein: CASSFGERQESHF
V gene: TRBV28; J gene: TRBJ1-2; CDR3 protein: CASSLLTGAGYGYTF
V gene: TRBV6-5; J gene: TRBJ1-6; CDR3 protein: CAVWTGLNNSPLHF
V gene: TRBV4-3; J gene: TRBJ2-1; CDR3 protein: CASSQGRRGSAEQFF
V gene: TRBV7-8; J gene: TRBJ2-7; CDR3 protein: CASSLAMRGQRYEQYF